The entry below gives a single T cell receptor beta chain sequence along with its context. Its target is not known. One end of the junction is discordant with germline, which a read error may explain. The method was immunoSEQ multiplex PCR; TCRdb's version includes in-frame clones alone and lacks a portion of them. The data show around 30,000 clones, about four fifths seen once. The data were taken from a study of T cells in narcolepsy. Study overall: Healthy controls were enrolled alongside patients with narcolepsy type 1 or type 2.

The CDR3 covers 15 residues. Germline V gene sequence: CDR1 SGHRS, CDR2 YFSETQ. Study conclusions and caveats: Same-patient CSF and blood CD4+ T cell clonotypes included HCRT-specific and TRIB2-specific autoreactive ones. Blood of same and different patients, but not healthy controls, reportedly held recurring autoreactive clonotypes. Some memory CD4+ repertoires had no autoreactive clone sequences.

The chain couples TRBV5-1 to TRBJ2-2, with TRBD1 matching 7 bases. This clonotype originated in a human donor with narcolepsy. Material for sequencing was CD45RA- memory CD4+ T cells from PBMCs. The CDR3 loop is CASSQGDSNTGELLF. The CDR3 DNA is TGCGCCAGCAGCCAAGGGGACAGTAACACCGGGGAGCTGCTTTTT.